Presented here are 14 T cell receptor beta chains from one specimen sequenced in a study of neurological immune-mediated disorders. MiXCR, applied by TCRdb to the 5' RACE reads, yields one record per CDR3 protein. The data hold 55,000 to 85,000 distinct CDR3 sequences, with 2.5% to 4% observed a single time. What was sequenced was PBMCs. The receptors shown here come from a woman aged 50 to 60 with multiple sclerosis.

The rearrangement links TRBV10-3 to TRBJ1-2, with no clear D. The germline gives CDR1 ENHRY, CDR2 SYGVKD. The V and J ends lost 6 bases and 0 bases respectively, with 11 bases between them. The CDR3 has 14 amino acids. The CDR3 loop reads CAIRAGSANYGYTF. For the CDR3, the DNA is TGTGCCATCAGAGCAGGTTCAGCTAACTATGGCTACACCTTC.

There are many counts of this clonotype. The chain links TRBV5-1 to TRBJ2-7; tentative D call: TRBD1 (7 bases). CDR3 size: 14 residues. Trimming cost V 0 bases and J 7 bases, with 14 bases left between them. CDR1 and CDR2 (germline): SGHRS, YFSETQ. This chain's CDR3 is CASSLEEGAGEQYV. CDR3 in DNA: TGCGCCAGCAGCTTGGAGGAGGGGGCAGGGGAGCAGTACGTC.

This clonotype was seen repeatedly, ten times or more. The V call is TRBV29-1, the J call TRBJ1-1; TRBD1 agrees at 7 bases. With 6 bases clipped from V and 8 bases from J, the junction kept 6 bases outside the gene matches. The CDR3 is made up of 11 amino acids. In germline, CDR1 is SQVTM, CDR2 ANQGSEA. CDR3 region: CSVGRGPEAFF. DNA of the CDR3: TGCAGCGTGGGGAGGGGGCCAGAAGCTTTCTTT.

In this sample, this clonotype turned up many times. The CDR3 protein is CASSQPTGGSEQFF. DNA for the CDR3: TGTGCCAGCAGCCAACCAACAGGGGGTAGTGAGCAGTTCTTC. V gene TRBV5-6 combines with J gene TRBJ2-1; TRBD1 agrees at 8 bases. Germline-derived CDR1 and CDR2 are SGHDT and YYEEEE. V was pared by 4 bases and J by 9 bases, with 9 bases of the junction left unmatched. The CDR3 is 14 amino acids.

This clonotype was counted ten times or more. This chain joins TRBV20-1 and TRBJ2-7, with 8 bases lining up with TRBD2. With V trimmed by 5 bases and J by 2 bases, 11 bases remained unmatched. This CDR3 has 15 amino acids. Per the germline V gene, CDR1 is DFQATT and CDR2 is SNEGSKA (reference sequence). In DNA, the CDR3 is TGCAGTGCTGCCAGAACTAGCGGTGAACCCTACGAGCAGTACTTC. This gives the protein CSAARTSGEPYEQYF.

This clonotype was observed many times. The chain joins TRBV7-8 to TRBJ1-2; tentative D call: TRBD1 (5 bases). The CDR3 runs to 14 residues. V was clipped by 3 bases and J by 7 bases, with 15 bases between them. Per germline, CDR1 SGHVS and CDR2 FQNEAQ. As DNA, the CDR3 is TGTGCCAGCAGCTTCCAGGGCTCCGTCTCTGGCTACACCTTC. This codes for CASSFQGSVSGYTF. The variable domain in full, with the rest retrieved from reference TRBV7-8 and TRBJ1-2, is GAGVSQSPRYKVAKRGQDVALRCDPISGHVSLFWYQQALGQGPEFLTYFQNEAQLDKSGLPSDRFFAERPEGSVSTLKIQRTQQEDSAVYLCASSFQGSVSGYTFGSGTRLTVV.

With respect to this clonotype: This may stem from a read error, because a much larger clone lies one nucleotide away. V and J are TRBV5-1 and TRBJ2-3, with 12 bases identical to TRBD2. Germline CDR1 is SGHRS and CDR2 is YFSETQ. CDR3 length equals 15 residues. The ends lost 3 bases at V and 5 bases at J; junction bases unmatched: 4. CDR3 sequence reads: CASSYSSGRGDTQYF. Written as DNA, the CDR3 is TGCGCCAGCAGCTACTCTAGCGGGAGGGGAGATACGCAGTATTTT.

This clonotype showed up many times. A much larger clone sits a single nucleotide away, making a read error possible. This chain links TRBV20-1 with TRBJ1-2, with a possible D match to TRBD1 (6 bases). The CDR3 has 11 residues. Germline values: CDR1 DFQATT, CDR2 SNEGSKA (reference sequence). The germline V and J ends were trimmed by 5 bases and 14 bases, with 18 bases remaining between them. CDR3 bases: TGCAGTGCTGGGGGGCGATTGGAGAAAACCTTC. Translating gives CSAGGRLEKTF.

There are many counts of this clonotype. The rearrangement joins TRBV5-1 to TRBJ1-1; 9 nucleotides align to TRBD1. CDR1 is SGHRS and CDR2 is YFSETQ in the germline V gene. The trim removed 3 bases at V and 8 bases at J, leaving 2 bases unmatched. The CDR3 is 12 amino acids. In DNA, the CDR3 is TGCGCCAGCAGCTACGACAGGGGGGAAGCTTTCTTT. Protein: CASSYDRGEAFF.

This clonotype occurred many times. The chain is built from TRBV12-3 or TRBV12-4 and TRBJ2-1; a weak D match, TRBD2 (5 bases). CDR3 size: 16 residues. Trimming took 1 base from V and 1 from J, leaving 11 bases between them. The CDR3 DNA sequence: TGTGCCAGCAGTTTAGGGGGAGAGGCTTCCTACAATGAGCAGTTCTTC. Translating it yields CASSLGGEASYNEQFF.

The chain carries TRBV5-5 and TRBJ1-5; 9 positions agree with TRBD1. There are 16 residues in the CDR3. CDR1 and CDR2 (germline): SGHKS, YYEKEE (reference sequence). After removal of 4 bases from V and 2 bases from J, the junction contained 7 bases not matched to a gene. CDR3 sequence (DNA): TGTGCCAGCAGCGCCTTGACAGGGGGAGGCAATCAGCCCCAGCATTTT. It codes for CASSALTGGGNQPQHF.

This clonotype was seen at least ten times. The CDR3 region has the DNA TGTGCCAGCAGCTTATCGCTGAATCAGCCCCAGCATTTT. Translating gives CASSLSLNQPQHF. The rearrangement uses TRBV7-2 and TRBJ1-5; D gene unclear. Germline V gene data show CDR1 as SGHTA and CDR2 as FQGNSA. The CDR3 is made up of 13 amino acids. Trimming stripped 2 bases from V and 4 bases from J, with 6 bases between.

This clonotype was counted at least ten times. The rearrangement links TRBV7-8 to TRBJ2-7; TRBD1 agrees at 7 bases. Germline-derived CDR1 and CDR2 are SGHVS and FQNEAQ. This CDR3 has 12 amino acids. V lost 5 bases and J lost 6; bases outside the gene matches: 4. DNA of the CDR3: TGTGCCAGCAGCCTGGGGACAGCCGAGCAGTACTTC. Translated, it gives CASSLGTAEQYF.

This clonotype was counted many times. The DNA for the CDR3 is TGTGCCAGCAGTTACGAGGGACTAGCGGGCACAGATACGCAGTATTTT. Translated: CASSYEGLAGTDTQYF. The chain uses TRBV6-6 and TRBJ2-3, with TRBD2 identical over 11 bases. The J segment lost 1 base and the V segment lost 2 bases, leaving 2 bases of the junction unmatched. CDR1 and CDR2 (germline): MNHNY, SVGAGI (reference sequence). CDR3 length: 16 amino acids.